The text below deals with one TCR beta chain. Its antigen is not known. The data were produced by immunoSEQ multiplex PCR, yet TCRdb's version contains in-frame clones alone and is incomplete. The sample includes 7,000 to 9,500 clones, roughly 71% of them seen just once. The CDR3 covers 13 residues. This sample was taken from a study of OX40 agonist ivuxolimab in advanced cancers. About the study: Of mixed ages from about 23 to 90 and averaging approximately 60 years, the group was approximately 84% male. Regarding the study as a whole: Some patients who did not respond also had low normalized T-cell clonal expansion. No determination was made of the antigen specificity of the expanded peripheral T cells. In general, CD8+ T cells held more expanded clones than CD4+ did, on average.

Sequencing used CD4+ or CD8+ T cells sorted from blood, obtained in a trial of the OX40 agonist ivuxolimab. This clonotype was obtained from an adult with an advanced solid tumor such as melanoma, head and neck, liver or kidney cancer. The chain has TRBV1 and TRBJ1-1. TRBV1 is a known pseudogene. The chain's CDR3 is CASSPMRNTEAFF. The CDR3 bases are TGCGCCAGCAGCCCCATGCGGAACACTGAAGCTTTCTTT.